This T cell receptor (beta chain) was sequenced during a study of T cell responses to AZD1222 COVID-19 vaccine. The count of this clone is one. Its antigen is still unknown. General study points: There were mostly white British donors and more females than males, and clonal diversity was possibly underestimated.

Produced via immunoSEQ multiplex PCR; TCRdb's table is partial and in-frame only. The sample has 120,000 to 150,000 clones, under 95% seen once. This clonotype was obtained from an adult in good health. This specimen consisted of peripheral blood, obtained on day 0 of MenACWY control vaccination.

The CDR3 loop is CASSLRDRDEKLFF. CDR3 DNA sequence: TGTGCCAGCAGCTTAAGGGACAGGGATGAAAAACTGTTTTTT. V usage is TRBV7-8 and J usage is TRBJ1-4; 9 bases are a match to TRBD1. J gave up 6 bases and V 2 bases, and 1 base lay outside the gene matches. The germline gives CDR1 SGHVS, CDR2 FQNEAQ. CDR3 length: 14 amino acids.